This T cell receptor beta chain was sequenced during a study of T cells in Graves' hyperthyroidism and ophthalmopathy. This clonotype was seen many times. Aged 18 to 65, the patients had hyperthyroidism that was newly diagnosed and had lasted under 2 months. There were TCR beta CDR3 regions amplified from RNA transcripts. HTBI primers were employed in a first-round RT-PCR of the TCR CDR3. TCRdb re-called the multiplex PCR reads through MiXCR, storing one row per CDR3 protein. This table holds under 650,000 distinct CDR3 sequences, 15% to 20% found once. In germline, CDR1 is ENHRY, CDR2 SYGVKD. CDR3 length: 15 residues. The ends lost 2 bases at V and 3 bases at J; junction bases unmatched: 6.

J is TRBJ2-5 and V is TRBV10-3; TRBD1 agrees at 7 bases. Sample: blood. The receptor was isolated from a woman under 40 with Graves' hyperthyroidism. The DNA for the CDR3 is TGTGCCATCAGTGAGAGGGGGCGCGGAAAAGAGACCCAGTACTTC. Its protein product is CAISERGRGKETQYF.